The rows below give T cell receptor beta chains drawn from one sample of a study of monozygotic twins with inflammatory bowel disease. TCRdb reworked the 5' RACE reads into one entry per CDR3 protein, no DNA. The repertoire table contains just over 300,000 distinct CDR3 sequences. Sequencing was carried out using blood. These receptor sequences come from a human donor with ulcerative colitis or Crohn's disease, or a healthy co-twin of an affected twin (not recorded which). CDR3s include the opening cysteine and the closing phenylalanine or tryptophan. The order of the fields is CDR3 length, V gene, J gene, CDR3 protein.

15,TRBV6-2/TRBV6-3,TRBJ2-5,CASSPPGLGAQTQYF
11,TRBV6-2/TRBV6-3,TRBJ1-5,CASGQHQPQHF
19,TRBV12-3/TRBV12-4,TRBJ2-2,CASKTLHREPDPNTGELFF
15,TRBV7-2,TRBJ2-5,CASSLGLGGGGTQYF
13,TRBV27,TRBJ1-4,CASKRQINEKLFF
17,TRBV27,TRBJ2-3,CASSLWGGRTSTDTQYF
17,TRBV25-1,TRBJ2-7,CASSETLGGAGSYEQYF
14,TRBV6-2/TRBV6-3,TRBJ2-7,CASRGDPRSYEQYF
14,TRBV18,TRBJ1-2,CATGEGTLYGGYTF
20,TRBV25-1,TRBJ2-3,CASSESAWDRGLSSTDTQYF
15,TRBV28,TRBJ1-1,CASSAAEAGNLEAFF
15,TRBV7-2,TRBJ2-5,CASSLSFTAGETQYF
13,TRBV19,TRBJ1-2,CASKGTGRYGYTF
15,TRBV6-2/TRBV6-3,TRBJ1-5,CASSYYPVFDQPQHF
15,TRBV9,TRBJ2-5,CASSVEGSYQETQYF
16,TRBV20-1,TRBJ2-5,CSAPRTSGSPQETQYF
15,TRBV12-3/TRBV12-4,TRBJ1-6,CASSTRTGYNSPLHF
15,TRBV10-3,TRBJ1-2,CAIMGTGTGARGYTF
15,TRBV3-1,TRBJ1-2,CASSQQLLENYGYTF
15,TRBV29-1,TRBJ2-2,CSVATGTGNTGELFF
17,TRBV6-2/TRBV6-3,TRBJ2-1,CASSYRLEDSSYDEQFF
13,TRBV20-1,TRBJ2-3,CSAKTPGADTQYF
14,TRBV10-2,TRBJ2-3,CASSAARLTDTQYF
14,TRBV6-2/TRBV6-3,TRBJ1-5,CASSYEGQGYPQHF
18,TRBV5-1,TRBJ1-1,CASSFSGGSSTRNTEAFF
15,TRBV6-5,TRBJ1-6,CASSYFWTEGSPLHF
13,TRBV6-5,TRBJ2-5,CASSPSFQETQYF
15,TRBV24-1,TRBJ2-3,CATSVSGLSTDTQYF
16,TRBV28,TRBJ2-3,CASSPPPGGGTDTQYF
14,TRBV7-2,TRBJ1-1,CASSLAWQGAEAFF
13,TRBV10-1,TRBJ2-3,CASSETLVDTQYF
13,TRBV7-8,TRBJ1-2,CASSSDTSYGYTF
12,TRBV12-3/TRBV12-4,TRBJ1-2,CASSAVNYGYTF
17,TRBV6-1,TRBJ1-2,CASSKSPGGEDYYGYTF
14,TRBV12-3/TRBV12-4,TRBJ1-6,CASSLTANNSPLHF
13,TRBV12-3/TRBV12-4,TRBJ1-1,CASTLQGGTEAFF
16,TRBV28,TRBJ2-4,CASSMTKDEIKNIQYF
13,TRBV5-1,TRBJ2-2,CASGPANTGELFF
15,TRBV7-2,TRBJ2-5,CASSLVGGPQETQYF
16,TRBV20-1,TRBJ2-3,CSARAFSKGSGDTQYF
16,TRBV6-5,TRBJ1-5,CASSYSSFEGGEPQHF
19,TRBV5-1,TRBJ1-6,CASSPNVIRGGNYNSPLHF
15,TRBV6-1,TRBJ2-3,CASSPLGGGSDTQYF
13,TRBV12-3/TRBV12-4,TRBJ2-1,CASRTSGTNEQFF
16,TRBV19,TRBJ2-5,CASSKRTGSWEETQYF
13,TRBV5-1,TRBJ1-2,CASSTPGGRGYTF
14,TRBV12-3/TRBV12-4,TRBJ2-3,CATSSIDRSDTQYF
22,TRBV4-1,TRBJ2-2,CASSQDTTMAGLAGGGTGELFF
15,TRBV27,TRBJ2-2,CASMRGQINTGELFF
16,TRBV12-3/TRBV12-4,TRBJ2-3,CSSSPSVGGGTDTQYF
15,TRBV12-3/TRBV12-4,TRBJ2-1,CASLGSLAGGHEQFF
12,TRBV20-1,TRBJ1-2,CSAQPQNYGYTF
14,TRBV20-1,TRBJ1-3,CSASKGGSGNTIYF
16,TRBV28,TRBJ2-3,CASSLKGFSSTDTQYF
17,TRBV6-5,TRBJ1-2,CASSYSDIASANYGYTF
14,TRBV12-3/TRBV12-4,TRBJ2-5,CASRWDRVQETQYF
14,TRBV7-2,TRBJ2-7,CASSGGGTQYEQYF